This entry features one T cell receptor beta chain sequence. Its target is not known. The CDR3 runs 18 residues. Trimming stripped 2 bases from V and 6 bases from J, with 25 bases between. The germline gives CDR1 ENHRY, CDR2 SYGVKD. At the end of around 11 days of culture, CD4+ T cells were isolated. This person caught SARS-CoV-2 sometime from March to December 2020, and PCR testing confirmed the infection. The cohort was immunized with two doses of either the BNT162b2 or mRNA-1273 vaccine. Half-medium exchanges with IL-2 medium took place on days 3 and 7. This record belongs to a study of vaccination effects on CD4 cells after COVID-19. At the level of the study: It was a median of 72 days after the second dose that post-vaccine samples were obtained. After about 2 million PBMC were placed in each well, they were cultured with approximately 10 IU/ml IL-2 and roughly 10 ug/ml peptides.

The data were produced by immunoSEQ multiplex PCR, yet TCRdb's version contains in-frame clones alone and is incomplete. The sample contains roughly 33,000 clones, about 75% of which appear only once. The source of this sequence is a human donor who had a prior SARS-CoV-2 infection. The sequencing used CD4+ T cells from PBMCs cultured without peptide, collected after COVID-19 vaccination. The rearrangement joins TRBV10-3 to TRBJ1-1; D gene unclear. The CDR3, as DNA: TGTGCCATCAGTGAGCATTATGGGAGCGAGGATCGAGTTCCTGAAGCTTTCTTT. Translation gives CAISEHYGSEDRVPEAFF.